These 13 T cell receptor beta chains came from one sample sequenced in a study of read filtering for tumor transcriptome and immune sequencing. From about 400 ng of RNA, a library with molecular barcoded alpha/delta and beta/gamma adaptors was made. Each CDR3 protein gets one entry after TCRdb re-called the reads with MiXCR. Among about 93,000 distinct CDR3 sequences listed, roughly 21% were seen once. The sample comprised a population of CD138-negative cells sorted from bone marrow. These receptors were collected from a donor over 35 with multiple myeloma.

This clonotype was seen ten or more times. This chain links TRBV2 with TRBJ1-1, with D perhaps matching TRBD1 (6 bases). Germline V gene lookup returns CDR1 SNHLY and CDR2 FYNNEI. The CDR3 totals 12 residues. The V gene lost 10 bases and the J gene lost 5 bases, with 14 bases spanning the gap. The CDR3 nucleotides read TGTGCCACCACAGGGCTCCAAACTGAAGCTTTCTTT. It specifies CATTGLQTEAFF.

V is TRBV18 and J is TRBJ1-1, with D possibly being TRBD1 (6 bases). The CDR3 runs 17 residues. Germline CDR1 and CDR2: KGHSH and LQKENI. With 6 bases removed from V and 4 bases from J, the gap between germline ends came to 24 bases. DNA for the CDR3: TGTGCCAGCTCCATCACAGGGTCGGTCGAAGTGGGCACTGAAGCTTTCTTT. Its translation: CASSITGSVEVGTEAFF.

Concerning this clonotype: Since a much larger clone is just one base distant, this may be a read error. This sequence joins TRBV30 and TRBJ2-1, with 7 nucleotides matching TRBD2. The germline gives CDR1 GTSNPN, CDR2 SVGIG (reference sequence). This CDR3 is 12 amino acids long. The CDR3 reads CSWSGVTSEQFF. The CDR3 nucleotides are TGTTCCTGGAGCGGGGTAACGAGTGAGCAGTTCTTC.

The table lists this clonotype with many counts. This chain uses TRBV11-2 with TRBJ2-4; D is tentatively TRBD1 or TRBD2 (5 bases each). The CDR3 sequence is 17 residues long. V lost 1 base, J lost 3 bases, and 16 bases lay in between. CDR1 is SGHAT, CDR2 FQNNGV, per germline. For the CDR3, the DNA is TGTGCCAGCAGCTTAGTTGGAGTCCGAGGGGTCAAAAACATTCAGTACTTC. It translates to CASSLVGVRGVKNIQYF.

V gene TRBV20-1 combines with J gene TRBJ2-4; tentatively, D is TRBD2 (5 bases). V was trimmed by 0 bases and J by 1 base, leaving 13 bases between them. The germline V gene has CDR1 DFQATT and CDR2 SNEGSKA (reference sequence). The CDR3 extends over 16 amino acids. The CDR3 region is CSARDSVGGAKNIQYF. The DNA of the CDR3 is TGCAGTGCTAGAGATTCCGTTGGAGGTGCCAAAAACATTCAGTACTTC.

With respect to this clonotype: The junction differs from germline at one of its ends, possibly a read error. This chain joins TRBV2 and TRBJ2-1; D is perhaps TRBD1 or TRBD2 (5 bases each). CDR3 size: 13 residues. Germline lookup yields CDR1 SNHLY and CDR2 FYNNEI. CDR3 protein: CVRRGRSYNEQFF. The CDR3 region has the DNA TGTGTCAGACGGGGCAGAAGCTACAATGAACAGTTCTTC.

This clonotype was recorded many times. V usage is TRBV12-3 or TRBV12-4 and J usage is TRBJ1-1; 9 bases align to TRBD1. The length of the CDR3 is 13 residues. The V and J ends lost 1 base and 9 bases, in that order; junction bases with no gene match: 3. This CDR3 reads CASSLEGTGKAFF. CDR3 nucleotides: TGTGCCAGCAGTTTAGAGGGGACAGGGAAAGCTTTCTTT.

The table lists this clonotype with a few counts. In DNA form, the CDR3 reads TGTGCCAGCAACCGGGACGGAACCTACGAGCAGTACTTC. It yields the protein CASNRDGTYEQYF. The J gene is TRBJ2-7, the V gene TRBV6-1; either TRBD1 or TRBD2 may supply D (5 bases each). This CDR3 region has 13 residues. Trimming left V 7 bases short and J 2 bases short, with 12 bases between. CDR1 and CDR2 from the germline V gene are MNHNS and SASEGT.

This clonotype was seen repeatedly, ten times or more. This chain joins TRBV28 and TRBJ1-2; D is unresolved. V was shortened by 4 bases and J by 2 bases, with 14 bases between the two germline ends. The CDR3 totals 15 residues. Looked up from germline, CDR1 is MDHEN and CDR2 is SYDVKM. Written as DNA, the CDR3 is TGTGCCAGCAGTTCCCGTCGGTCGGGCAACTATGGCTACACCTTC. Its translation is CASSSRRSGNYGYTF.

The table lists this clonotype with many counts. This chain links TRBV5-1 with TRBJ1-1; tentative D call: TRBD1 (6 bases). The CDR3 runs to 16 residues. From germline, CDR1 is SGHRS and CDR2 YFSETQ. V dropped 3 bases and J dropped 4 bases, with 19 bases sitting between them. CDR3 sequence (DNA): TGCGCCAGCAGCTCCGGTCCGCGGGGGCGCGGCACTGAAGCTTTCTTT. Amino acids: CASSSGPRGRGTEAFF.

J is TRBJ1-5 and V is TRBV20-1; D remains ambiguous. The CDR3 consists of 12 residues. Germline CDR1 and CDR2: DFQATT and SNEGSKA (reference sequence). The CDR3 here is CSLLGSDQPQHF. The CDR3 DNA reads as TGCAGCCTACTGGGCTCCGATCAGCCCCAGCATTTT.

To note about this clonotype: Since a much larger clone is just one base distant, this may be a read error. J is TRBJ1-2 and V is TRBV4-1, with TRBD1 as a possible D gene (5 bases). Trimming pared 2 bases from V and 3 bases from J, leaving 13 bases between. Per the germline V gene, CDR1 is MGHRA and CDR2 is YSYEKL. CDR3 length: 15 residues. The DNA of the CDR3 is TGCGCCAGCAGCCAATGGGGCAGGGCTCACTATGGCTACACCTTC. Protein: CASSQWGRAHYGYTF.

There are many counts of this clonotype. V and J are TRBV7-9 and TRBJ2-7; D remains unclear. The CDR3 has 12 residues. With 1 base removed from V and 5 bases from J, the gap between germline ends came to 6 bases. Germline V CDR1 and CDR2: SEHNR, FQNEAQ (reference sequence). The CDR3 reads CASSLEGNEQYF. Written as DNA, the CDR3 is TGTGCCAGCAGCTTAGAAGGGAACGAGCAGTACTTC.